These 28 T cell receptor beta chains share one sample of origin, sequenced in a study of CD8+ T cells in alopecia areata. cDNA prepared by RNA extraction and subsequent reverse transcription served as the template for sequencing. Repertoires were generated with immunoSEQ multiplex PCR, while TCRdb's copy carries only in-frame clones and drops some. This sample carries 150,000 to 200,000 clones, approximately 70% of them seen once, and the ten largest clones take 10% to 12%. The source material was CD8+ T cells sorted from blood, sampled at week 0. All receptors come from a human donor with alopecia areata.

The rearrangement joins TRBV19 to TRBJ1-2, with no clear D. CDR1 is LNHDA, CDR2 SQIVND, per germline (reference sequence). This CDR3 comprises 12 residues. V lost 8 bases and J 6 bases, leaving 13 bases between the germline ends. The CDR3, as DNA: TGTGCCAGTGGAGTGGGAGGGAATGGCTACACCTTC. Amino acids: CASGVGGNGYTF.

A word on this clone: A junction end diverges from the germline sequence, so it may reflect a read error. The V call is TRBV7-7, the J call TRBJ2-7; D not resolved. This CDR3 is built from 13 residues. Per germline, CDR1 SSHAT and CDR2 FNYEAQ (reference sequence). The CDR3 DNA reads TGTGCTAGCAGCTTGACACGAATAAACGAGCAGTACTTC. Its translation: CASSLTRINEQYF.

The V gene is TRBV4-1, the J gene TRBJ2-3; TRBD1 aligns across 8 bases. Germline V gene lookup returns CDR1 MGHRA and CDR2 YSYEKL. With V trimmed by 1 base and J by 5 bases, 2 bases remained unmatched. The CDR3 is 14 amino acids. Written as DNA, the CDR3 is TGCGCCAGCAGCCAAGGAACAGGGGGAGATACGCAGTATTTT. It specifies CASSQGTGGDTQYF.

About this clone: This same CDR3 is encoded by further DNA sequences in the sample. The V gene is TRBV9, the J gene TRBJ2-3, with D unresolved. Germline V gene sequence: CDR1 SGDLS, CDR2 YYNGEE. This CDR3 is 11 amino acids long. V was cut by 0 bases and J by 5 bases, with 1 base left in between. DNA for the CDR3: TGTGCCAGCAGCGTAGGAGATACGCAGTATTTT. Protein sequence: CASSVGDTQYF. The variable domain in full, with the rest retrieved from reference TRBV9 and TRBJ2-3, is DSGVTQTPKHLITATGQRVTLRCSPRSGDLSVYWYQQSLDQGLQFLIQYYNGEERAKGNILERFSAQQFPDLHSELNLSSLELGDSALYFCASSVGDTQYFGPGTRLTVL.

This clone was found once. The chain recombines TRBV7-9 with TRBJ2-7, with 9 bases fitting TRBD1. The germline V gene encodes CDR1 SEHNR and CDR2 FQNEAQ (reference sequence). This CDR3 comprises 14 residues. V dropped 4 bases and J dropped 4; count of bases not matched to a gene: 5. The CDR3 loop reads CASSSVGQGYEQYF. The CDR3 DNA sequence: TGTGCCAGCAGCTCAGTGGGACAGGGATACGAGCAGTACTTC.

This chain joins TRBV5-1 and TRBJ1-2; TRBD1 might be the D (5 bases). V lost 2 bases to trimming and J lost 8 bases, with 13 bases between them. Germline CDR1 reads SGHRS; CDR2 reads YFSETQ. CDR3 length: 13 residues. The CDR3 loop is CASSFGTAKGYTF. The CDR3 nucleotides read TGCGCCAGCAGCTTCGGGACGGCGAAAGGCTACACCTTC.

This rearrangement joins TRBV4-1 to TRBJ2-1; TRBD1 matches at 8 bases. The trim removed 10 bases at V and 9 bases at J, leaving 8 bases unmatched. Per germline, CDR1 MGHRA and CDR2 YSYEKL. The CDR3 extends over 12 amino acids. For the CDR3, the DNA is TGCGCCACCCAGGACAGGGCGGGTGAGCAGTTCTTC. Its protein is CATQDRAGEQFF.

DNA for the CDR3: TGTGCCTGGAGTGAGCGAACTAGCAATCAGCCCCAGCATTTT. Translating gives CAWSERTSNQPQHF. The V and J genes are TRBV30 and TRBJ1-5; D not certain. The ends were cut back, 1 base at V and 0 bases at J, with 7 bases in the middle. In germline, CDR1 is GTSNPN, CDR2 SVGIG (reference sequence). CDR3 length: 14 residues.

The rearrangement joins TRBV5-6 to TRBJ1-1; D remains ambiguous. The germline V gene has CDR1 SGHDT and CDR2 YYEEEE. The CDR3 length is 16 residues. Trimming pared 4 bases from V and 3 bases from J, leaving 19 bases between. The CDR3 DNA sequence: TGTGCCAGCAGCCCAGTAGACGGCCACTGGGACACTGAAGCTTTCTTT. Its translation is CASSPVDGHWDTEAFF.

The chain joins TRBV29-1 to TRBJ1-2; D may be TRBD1 (5 bases). The V gene lost 5 bases and the J gene lost 4 bases, with 11 bases spanning the gap. CDR3 length equals 12 residues. Germline CDR1 SQVTM, CDR2 ANQGSEA. CDR3 residues: CSVQGGAYGYTF. In nucleotides, the CDR3 is TGCAGCGTTCAAGGTGGGGCCTATGGCTACACCTTC.

This rearrangement joins TRBV9 to TRBJ1-1, with D hard to call. V lost 6 bases and J 8 bases, leaving 2 bases between the germline ends. The CDR3 runs to 8 residues. Germline lookup yields CDR1 SGDLS and CDR2 YYNGEE. CDR3 region: CASNEAFF. The CDR3 coding sequence is TGTGCCAGCAACGAAGCTTTCTTT.

The chain couples TRBV5-1 to TRBJ2-1; possibly TRBD1 or TRBD2 for D (5 bases each). Looked up from germline, CDR1 is SGHRS and CDR2 is YFSETQ. The CDR3 loop spans 11 amino acids. V was pared by 4 bases and J by 8 bases, with 7 bases between. CDR3 DNA: TGCGCCAGCAGCCGGGGCGATGAGCAGTTCTTC. Protein sequence: CASSRGDEQFF.

The CDR3 protein is CASSLRSTGELFF. In DNA form, the CDR3 reads TGCGCCAGCAGCTTGAGGTCCACCGGGGAGCTGTTTTTT. The chain combines TRBV5-1 with TRBJ2-2; D is unresolved. The germline gives CDR1 SGHRS, CDR2 YFSETQ. The CDR3 is 13 residues long. The V end lost 1 base, the J end lost 4 bases, and 5 bases lay between the germline ends.

This clone was observed a few times. The chain uses TRBV5-1 and TRBJ2-5; no reliable D call. CDR3 size: 17 residues. V shed 0 bases and J shed 3 bases, with 18 bases lying between them. Germline V gene lookup returns CDR1 SGHRS and CDR2 YFSETQ. The CDR3 nucleotides are TGCGCCAGCAGCTTGGTGCTCGGGTTGGGCGACGAAGAGACCCAGTACTTC. Translated: CASSLVLGLGDEETQYF.

The sample holds a few counts of this clone. The chain employs TRBV29-1 and TRBJ2-5; TRBD2 matches at 9 bases. The germline gives CDR1 SQVTM, CDR2 ANQGSEA. The CDR3 length is 14 residues. CDR3 protein: CSLGPGLAQETQYF. The CDR3 bases are TGCAGTCTGGGACCGGGACTAGCACAAGAGACCCAGTACTTC. Filled out from reference TRBV29-1 and TRBJ2-5, the complete variable domain reads SAVISQKPSRDICQRGTSLTIQCQVDSQVTMMFWYRQQPGQSLTLIATANQGSEATYESGFVIDKFPISRPNLTFSTLTVSNMSPEDSSIYLCSLGPGLAQETQYFGPGTRLLVL.

V is TRBV5-1 and J is TRBJ1-1, with D perhaps TRBD1 (6 bases). Germline CDR1 reads SGHRS; CDR2 reads YFSETQ. The CDR3 runs to 14 residues. Trimming stripped 2 bases from V and 10 bases from J, with 18 bases between. In DNA, the CDR3 is TGCGCCAGCAGCTTTCGGGGGGCGCAGTATGGAGCTTTCTTT. Translating gives CASSFRGAQYGAFF.

V is TRBV10-3 and J is TRBJ1-5; a weak D match, TRBD1 (5 bases). Trimming took off 2 bases at V and 5 bases at J, with 10 bases between the two ends. Germline CDR1 and CDR2: ENHRY and SYGVKD. This CDR3 comprises 14 residues. CDR3 DNA: TGTGCCATCAGTGAGGCGGGGGGGGATCAGCCCCAGCATTTT. It encodes CAISEAGGDQPQHF.

The chain uses TRBV5-6 and TRBJ1-2; 9 bases agree with TRBD1. Germline CDR1 and CDR2: SGHDT and YYEEEE. With 6 bases clipped from V and 4 bases from J, the junction kept 7 bases outside the gene matches. This CDR3 contains 14 residues. CDR3 protein: CASTRTGDRYGYTF. CDR3 nucleotides: TGTGCCAGCACGCGGACAGGGGATCGCTATGGCTACACCTTC. The whole variable domain, filled in from reference TRBV5-6 and TRBJ1-2, reads DAGVTQSPTHLIKTRGQQVTLRCSPKSGHDTVSWYQQALGQGPQFIFQYYEEEERQRGNFPDRFSGHQFPNYSSELNVNALLLGDSALYLCASTRTGDRYGYTFGSGTRLTVV.

In its sample, this clone was seen a few times. The J gene is TRBJ2-5, the V gene TRBV5-6; 8 bases are a match to TRBD2. V was clipped by 3 bases and J by 5 bases; unmatched bases: 12. Looked up from germline, CDR1 is SGHDT and CDR2 is YYEEEE. The CDR3 is made up of 16 amino acids. CDR3 loop: CASSSAVSPGGETQYF. The CDR3 DNA sequence: TGTGCCAGCAGCTCCGCTGTTTCACCGGGAGGGGAGACCCAGTACTTC.

The J gene is TRBJ2-1, the V gene TRBV5-6, with 8 positions matching TRBD1. CDR3 length equals 13 residues. Germline CDR1 is SGHDT and CDR2 is YYEEEE. V shed 1 base and J 10 bases; nucleotides not matched to a gene: 4. CDR3 protein: CASSLTGGREQFF. The CDR3 DNA is TGTGCCAGCAGCTTGACAGGGGGACGGGAGCAGTTCTTC. Full variable domain (missing parts from reference TRBV5-6 and TRBJ2-1): DAGVTQSPTHLIKTRGQQVTLRCSPKSGHDTVSWYQQALGQGPQFIFQYYEEEERQRGNFPDRFSGHQFPNYSSELNVNALLLGDSALYLCASSLTGGREQFFGPGTRLTVL.

The rearrangement links TRBV29-1 to TRBJ1-1; D is unclear. The CDR3 covers 12 residues. Trimming removed 6 bases at V and 0 bases at J, with 8 bases between. Germline assignment: CDR1 SQVTM and CDR2 ANQGSEA. CDR3 loop: CSVRGLNTEAFF. The CDR3 region has the DNA TGCAGCGTCCGTGGGTTGAACACTGAAGCTTTCTTT. Supplemented by reference TRBV29-1 and TRBJ1-1, the full variable domain reads SAVISQKPSRDICQRGTSLTIQCQVDSQVTMMFWYRQQPGQSLTLIATANQGSEATYESGFVIDKFPISRPNLTFSTLTVSNMSPEDSSIYLCSVRGLNTEAFFGQGTRLTVV.

V gene TRBV2 combines with J gene TRBJ2-1; 10 nucleotides line up with TRBD1. CDR3 length: 16 residues. With 6 bases clipped from V and 6 bases from J, the junction kept 11 bases outside the gene matches. Per germline, CDR1 SNHLY and CDR2 FYNNEI. This CDR3 reads CASRGGQGPTANEQFF. CDR3 DNA sequence: TGTGCCAGCAGGGGGGGACAGGGGCCTACGGCCAATGAGCAGTTCTTC.

The chain is built from TRBV29-1 and TRBJ1-2; D perhaps matches TRBD1 (5 bases). The CDR3 extends over 12 amino acids. The germline CDR1 and CDR2 sequences are SQVTM and ANQGSEA. V lost 1 base, J lost 7 bases, and 10 bases lay in between. CDR3 sequence (DNA): TGCAGCGTTGAAGCAGGGTTTGGTGGCTACACCTTC. Translation gives CSVEAGFGGYTF.

V usage is TRBV29-1 and J usage is TRBJ2-2; D perhaps matches TRBD2 (6 bases). Trimming cost V 3 bases and J 5 bases, with 16 bases left between them. Looked up from germline, CDR1 is SQVTM and CDR2 is ANQGSEA. The CDR3 length is 15 residues. CDR3 in amino acids: CSVEGGSSPTGELFF. CDR3 nucleotide sequence: TGCAGCGTTGAGGGAGGAAGTAGCCCAACCGGGGAGCTGTTTTTT.

The chain is built from TRBV4-2 and TRBJ1-2, with D unclear. Trimming removed 1 base at V and 4 bases at J, with 7 bases between. Germline CDR1 is LGHNA and CDR2 is YNFKEQ. The CDR3 runs to 13 residues. In DNA form, the CDR3 reads TGTGCCAGCAGCCAAGTTTCACTCTATGGCTACACCTTC. Its protein product is CASSQVSLYGYTF.

V usage is TRBV15 and J usage is TRBJ2-5; 7 bases line up with TRBD1. Germline trimming cut 0 bases from V and 12 bases from J; bases unmatched to any gene: 25. This CDR3 spans 19 amino acids. Per germline, CDR1 LNHNV and CDR2 YYDKDF (reference sequence). The CDR3 DNA is TGTGCCACCAGCAGAGATTGGATCCGGCCAAGATATCCGGACAGGCCTAAGTACTTC. Translation gives CATSRDWIRPRYPDRPKYF.

V usage is TRBV29-1 and J usage is TRBJ2-7; no clear D. The CDR3 is 12 residues long. V lost 1 base to trimming and J lost 3 bases, with 7 bases between them. Per the germline V gene, CDR1 is SQVTM and CDR2 is ANQGSEA. This CDR3 is CSVEVTLYEQYF. The CDR3 DNA reads TGCAGCGTTGAAGTGACTCTCTACGAGCAGTACTTC.

The chain has TRBV6-5 and TRBJ2-2; D is unresolved. V lost 5 bases, J lost 5 bases, and 9 bases lay in between. This CDR3 is 13 amino acids long. Germline V gene lookup returns CDR1 MNHEY and CDR2 SVGAGI. The CDR3 sequence is CASSLPQTGELFF. In DNA, the CDR3 is TGTGCCAGCAGTCTCCCCCAGACCGGGGAGCTGTTTTTT.